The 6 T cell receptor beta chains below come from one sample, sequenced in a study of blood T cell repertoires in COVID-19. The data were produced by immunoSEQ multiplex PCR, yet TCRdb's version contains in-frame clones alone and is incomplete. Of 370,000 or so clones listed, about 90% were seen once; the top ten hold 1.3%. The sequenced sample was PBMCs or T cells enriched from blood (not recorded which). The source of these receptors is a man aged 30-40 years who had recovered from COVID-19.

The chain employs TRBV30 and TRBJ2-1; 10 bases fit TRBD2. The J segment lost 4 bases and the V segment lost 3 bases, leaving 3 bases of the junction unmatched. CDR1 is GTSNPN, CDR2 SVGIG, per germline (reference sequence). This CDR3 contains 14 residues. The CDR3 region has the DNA TGTGCCTGGAGGGGACTAGCGAGTTACAATGAGCAGTTCTTC. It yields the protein CAWRGLASYNEQFF.

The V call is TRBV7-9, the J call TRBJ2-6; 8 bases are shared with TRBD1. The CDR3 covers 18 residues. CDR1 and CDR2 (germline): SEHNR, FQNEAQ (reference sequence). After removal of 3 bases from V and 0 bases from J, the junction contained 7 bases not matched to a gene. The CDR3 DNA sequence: TGTGCCAGCAGCTTTTGGCGGACAGGGAACTCTGGGGCCAACGTCCTGACTTTC. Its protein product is CASSFWRTGNSGANVLTF.

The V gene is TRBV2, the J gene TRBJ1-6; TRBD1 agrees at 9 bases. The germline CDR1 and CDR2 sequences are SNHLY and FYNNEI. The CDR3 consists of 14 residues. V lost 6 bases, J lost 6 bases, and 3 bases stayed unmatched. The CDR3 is CASSGTGINSPLHF. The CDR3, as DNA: TGTGCCAGCAGCGGGACAGGGATTAATTCACCCCTCCACTTT.

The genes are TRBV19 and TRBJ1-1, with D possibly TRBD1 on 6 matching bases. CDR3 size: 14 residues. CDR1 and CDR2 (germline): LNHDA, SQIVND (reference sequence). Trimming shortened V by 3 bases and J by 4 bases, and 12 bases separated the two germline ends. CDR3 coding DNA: TGTGCCAGTAGTATTGTAGGCAGGGGCACTGAAGCTTTCTTT. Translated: CASSIVGRGTEAFF.

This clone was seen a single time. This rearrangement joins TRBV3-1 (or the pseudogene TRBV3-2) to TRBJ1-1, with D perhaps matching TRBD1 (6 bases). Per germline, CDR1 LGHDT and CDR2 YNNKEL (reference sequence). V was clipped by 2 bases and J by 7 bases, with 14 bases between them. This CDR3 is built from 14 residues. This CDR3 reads CASSQMGGRGEAFF. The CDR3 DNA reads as TGTGCCAGCAGCCAAATGGGGGGGCGAGGTGAAGCTTTCTTT.

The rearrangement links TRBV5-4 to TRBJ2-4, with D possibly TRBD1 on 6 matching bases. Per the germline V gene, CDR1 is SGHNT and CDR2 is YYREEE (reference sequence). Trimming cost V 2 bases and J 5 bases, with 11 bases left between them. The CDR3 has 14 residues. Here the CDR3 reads CASSLGDNQNIQYF. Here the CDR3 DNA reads TGTGCCAGCAGCTTAGGGGACAACCAAAACATTCAGTACTTC.